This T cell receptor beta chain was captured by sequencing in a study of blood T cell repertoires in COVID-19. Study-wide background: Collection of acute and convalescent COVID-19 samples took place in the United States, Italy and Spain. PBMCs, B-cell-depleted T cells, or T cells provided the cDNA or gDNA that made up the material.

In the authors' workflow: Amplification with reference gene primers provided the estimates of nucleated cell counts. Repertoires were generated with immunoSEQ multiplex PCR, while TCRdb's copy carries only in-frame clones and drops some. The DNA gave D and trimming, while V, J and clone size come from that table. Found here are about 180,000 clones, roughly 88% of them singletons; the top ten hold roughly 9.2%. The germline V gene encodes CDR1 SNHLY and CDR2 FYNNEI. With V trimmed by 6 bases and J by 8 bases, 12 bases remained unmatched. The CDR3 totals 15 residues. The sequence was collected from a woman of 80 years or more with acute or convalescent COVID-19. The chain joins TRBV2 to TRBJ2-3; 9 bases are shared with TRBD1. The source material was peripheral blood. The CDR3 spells CASSTTGGAGVTQYF. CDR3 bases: TGTGCCAGCAGCACCACAGGGGGCGCAGGGGTTACGCAGTATTTT.